A selection of T cell receptor beta chains follows, all from one sample in a study of cytomegalovirus exposure and HLA in healthy donors. Measured with immunoSEQ multiplex PCR; TCRdb has only the in-frame clones, and not every one. The sample has about 160,000 clones; around four fifths are singletons. Sequenced material: PBMCs. The receptor set was obtained from a male donor in good health and CMV-seropositive. The CDR3 runs from the conserved cysteine through the conserved F or W. For some rows the clone size is stated as once, few or many, or as a class when expanded; others skip it.

>TRBV30|once
CAWSAAFKGEQYF
>TRBV4-3|NA
CASSLRGTDQPQHF
>TRBV10-1|once
CASSEAGAGKDGETQYF
>TRBV2|NA
CASRGVSSYEQYF
>TRBV2|NA
CASRPDFQTAHYGYTF
>TRBV27|once
CASTPRGRGHQPQHF
>TRBV5-1|NA
CASSLDLAGGYTDTQYF
>TRBV4-3|few
CASSWGEGVGDIQYF
>TRBV19|NA
CASSIGSGPQYTQYF
>TRBV5-6|NA
CASTQTGAKTQYF
>TRBV5-1|NA
CASSIIPTSAYEQYF
>TRBV4-1|NA
CASSQTGVTFGYTF
>TRBV13|NA
CASPRGSSYNEQFF
>TRBV5-1|NA
CASSAGGAPEAFF
>TRBV7-7|NA
CASSLVGGYQETQYF
>TRBV2|NA
CASSVGKGEQYF
>TRBV4-2|NA
CASSRESGGWGGGNYGYTF
>TRBV6-1|NA
CASRWGGYTGELFF
>TRBV29-1|NA
CSVELQVEAFF
>TRBV6-5|NA
CASSPGGQGAYGYTF
>TRBV18|NA
CASSPGGGFYEQYF
>TRBV11-2|NA
CASSLEGGQGYEQYF
>TRBV4-1|NA
CASSPRQSTGELFF